What follows is one T cell receptor (beta chain) and its context. Its target is not known. These data come from a study of cytomegalovirus exposure and HLA in healthy donors. Findings and caveats of the study: Most TCR sequences were rare, but some public TCRs occurred in many donors. The study labeled 150 to 200 TCR beta chains cytomegalovirus-associated. The tendency of first-cohort TCR clusters to co-occur in the 130 or so validation repertoires was identified by a subsequent analysis.

The CDR3 contains 14 residues. The V gene's germline CDR1 is GTSNPN and CDR2 SVGIG (reference sequence). Profiled with immunoSEQ multiplex PCR; TCRdb holds only in-frame clones, not every one. In the table there are some 220,000 clones, around 90% of which are singletons. Sequencing was done on a sample of PBMCs. The chain is built from TRBV30 and TRBJ2-3, with 14 bases that match TRBD2. This TCR derives from a woman aged 18-35 years in good health and CMV-seronegative. The DNA for the CDR3 is TGTGCTAAGGGACTAGCGGGAGTTGCAGATACGCAGTATTTT. The encoded protein is CAKGLAGVADTQYF.